This T cell receptor beta chain was obtained from a study of T cells in Graves' hyperthyroidism and ophthalmopathy. Across the whole study: Upon initial diagnosis and before any treatment, peripheral blood was collected. Study-wide findings and caveats: Blood also showed most of the thyroid clonotypes that were expanded above 0.001.

Worth noting for this clonotype: What it binds is unknown.

Diagnosing involved the use of clinical symptoms, serum thyroxine and TRAb, thyroid ultrasound and orbital computed tomography. Unmatched junction bases numbered 14, after V lost 7 bases and J lost 7 bases. CDR1 and CDR2 (germline): SNHLY, FYNNEI. The CDR3 is made up of 15 amino acids. TCR beta CDR3 regions were amplified from RNA. The HTBI primer set drove a first-round RT-PCR of the TCR CDR3. In TCRdb, the multiplex PCR reads were re-called with MiXCR into one record per CDR3 protein. The repertoire consists of 400,000 to 600,000 distinct CDR3 sequences, with about 20% occurring once and the leading ten covering about 26%.

What was sequenced was blood. The V and J genes are TRBV2 and TRBJ1-2, with 8 bases aligning to TRBD1. The sequence came from a man aged 18-30 years with Graves' hyperthyroidism. The CDR3: CASTQDRGLGGGYTF. CDR3 nucleotide sequence: TGTGCCAGCACCCAAGACAGGGGCTTGGGAGGTGGCTACACCTTC. Variable domain in full (rest from reference TRBV2 and TRBJ1-2): EPEVTQTPSHQVTQMGQEVILRCVPISNHLYFYWYRQILGQKVEFLVSFYNNEISEKSEIFDDQFSVERPDGSNFTLKIRSTKLEDSAMYFCASTQDRGLGGGYTFGSGTRLTVV.